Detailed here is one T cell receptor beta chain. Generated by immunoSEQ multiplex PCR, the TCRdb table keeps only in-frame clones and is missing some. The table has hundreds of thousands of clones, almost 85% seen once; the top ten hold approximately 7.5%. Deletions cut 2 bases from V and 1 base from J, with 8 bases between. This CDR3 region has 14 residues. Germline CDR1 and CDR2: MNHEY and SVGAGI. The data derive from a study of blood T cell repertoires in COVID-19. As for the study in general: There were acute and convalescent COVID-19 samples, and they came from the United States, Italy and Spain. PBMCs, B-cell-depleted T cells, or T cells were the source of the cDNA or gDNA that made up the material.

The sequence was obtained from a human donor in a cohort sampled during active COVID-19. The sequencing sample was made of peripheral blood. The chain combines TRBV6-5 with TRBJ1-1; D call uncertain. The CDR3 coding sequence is TGTGCCAGCAGTTACACTCCCCAGAACACTGAAGCTTTCTTT. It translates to CASSYTPQNTEAFF.